These T cell receptor beta chains were read from a single sample in a study of blood T cell repertoires in COVID-19. The method was immunoSEQ multiplex PCR; TCRdb's version includes in-frame clones alone and lacks a portion of them. The repertoire includes hundreds of thousands of clones, around 86% of them detected once, and around 2.9% sits in the top ten. Specimen: peripheral blood. Receptor source: a human donor in a cohort sampled during active COVID-19. Both conserved end residues are part of each CDR3. A D gene is named only where the DNA matches it firmly. Clone size is given for some rows only: seen once, a few or many times, or a class if the clone is expanded.

d_call: -
v_call: TRBV27
clone_size: once
j_call: TRBJ2-1
cdr3_aa: CASSTTTGSLFEQFF
cdr3_nt: TGTGCCAGCAGTACCACGACCGGGAGTCTTTTTGAGCAGTTCTTC

d_call: TRBD2
v_call: TRBV28
clone_size: -
j_call: TRBJ2-5
cdr3_aa: CASSPPIAGGLIKTQYF
cdr3_nt: TGTGCCAGCAGTCCCCCGATAGCGGGAGGCTTAATAAAGACCCAGTACTTC

d_call: -
v_call: TRBV7-9
clone_size: -
j_call: TRBJ2-5
cdr3_aa: CASSSREVRETQYF
cdr3_nt: TGTGCCAGCAGCTCTCGAGAGGTTCGGGAGACCCAGTACTTC

d_call: -
v_call: TRBV5-4
clone_size: -
j_call: TRBJ2-1
cdr3_aa: CASSLVRGGNEQFF
cdr3_nt: TGTGCCAGCAGCTTGGTTAGGGGGGGCAATGAGCAGTTCTTC

d_call: TRBD1
v_call: TRBV7-2
clone_size: -
j_call: TRBJ1-1
cdr3_aa: CASSLRTGGDTEAFF
cdr3_nt: TGTGCCAGCAGCCTCAGGACAGGAGGGGACACTGAAGCTTTCTTT

d_call: -
v_call: TRBV2
clone_size: -
j_call: TRBJ2-5
cdr3_aa: CASSGREETQYF
cdr3_nt: TGTGCCAGCAGTGGGAGGGAGGAGACCCAGTACTTC

d_call: TRBD2
v_call: TRBV5-5
clone_size: -
j_call: TRBJ2-1
cdr3_aa: CASSSGLADYNEQFF
cdr3_nt: TGTGCCAGCAGCTCGGGACTAGCGGACTACAATGAGCAGTTCTTC

d_call: TRBD1
v_call: TRBV19
clone_size: few
j_call: TRBJ1-6
cdr3_aa: CASSMGTGNSPLHF
cdr3_nt: TGTGCCAGTAGTATGGGGACAGGGAATTCACCCCTCCACTTT

d_call: -
v_call: TRBV5-6
clone_size: few
j_call: TRBJ2-7
cdr3_aa: CASSFRLLAEQYF
cdr3_nt: TGTGCCAGCAGCTTTCGACTCCTGGCGGAGCAGTACTTC

d_call: TRBD1
v_call: TRBV5-1
clone_size: few
j_call: TRBJ1-2
cdr3_aa: CASSLGDRGLNGYTF
cdr3_nt: TGCGCCAGCAGCTTGGGTGACAGGGGATTAAATGGCTACACCTTC

d_call: TRBD2
v_call: TRBV30
clone_size: -
j_call: TRBJ2-3
cdr3_aa: CAWSVGGGSDTQYF
cdr3_nt: TGTGCCTGGAGTGTCGGGGGGGGCTCAGATACGCAGTATTTT

d_call: -
v_call: TRBV2
clone_size: -
j_call: TRBJ1-1
cdr3_aa: CASRGGSDAFF
cdr3_nt: TGTGCCAGCAGGGGGGGTAGTGACGCTTTCTTT

d_call: TRBD2
v_call: TRBV28
clone_size: -
j_call: TRBJ2-7
cdr3_aa: CASSLGGLAGGPVEQYF
cdr3_nt: TGTGCCAGCAGTTTAGGCGGGCTAGCGGGAGGGCCGGTCGAGCAGTACTTC

d_call: -
v_call: TRBV2
clone_size: few
j_call: TRBJ2-2
cdr3_aa: CASSGGETGELFF
cdr3_nt: TGTGCCAGCAGTGGGGGGGAAACCGGGGAGCTGTTTTTT

d_call: -
v_call: TRBV18
clone_size: -
j_call: TRBJ1-1
cdr3_aa: CASSLSSENTEAFF
cdr3_nt: TGTGCCAGCTCACTATCCAGTGAGAACACTGAAGCTTTCTTT

d_call: -
v_call: TRBV27
clone_size: -
j_call: TRBJ2-7
cdr3_aa: CASRNTDTDYEQYF
cdr3_nt: TGTGCCAGCAGGAACACGGACACTGACTACGAGCAGTACTTC

d_call: TRBD1
v_call: TRBV2
clone_size: -
j_call: TRBJ1-2
cdr3_aa: CAIFPGGQGSYGYTF
cdr3_nt: TGTGCCATCTTCCCAGGAGGACAGGGCAGCTATGGCTACACCTTC

d_call: -
v_call: TRBV18
clone_size: -
j_call: TRBJ2-5
cdr3_aa: CASSTGYEETQYF
cdr3_nt: TGTGCCAGTTCCACGGGGTATGAAGAGACCCAGTACTTC

d_call: -
v_call: TRBV3-1/TRBV3-2
clone_size: -
j_call: TRBJ1-2
cdr3_aa: CASSQDLADYGYTF
cdr3_nt: TGTGCCAGCAGCCAAGACCTAGCGGACTATGGCTACACCTTC

d_call: TRBD2
v_call: TRBV7-8
clone_size: once
j_call: TRBJ2-1
cdr3_aa: CASSFLSRTSGAPSYNEQFF
cdr3_nt: TGTGCCAGCAGTTTTCTTAGTAGGACTAGCGGGGCCCCATCCTACAATGAGCAGTTCTTC

d_call: TRBD2
v_call: TRBV3-1/TRBV3-2
clone_size: -
j_call: TRBJ2-1
cdr3_aa: CASSFQLAGVGGEQFF
cdr3_nt: TGTGCCAGCAGCTTCCAACTAGCGGGAGTTGGGGGTGAGCAGTTCTTC

d_call: -
v_call: TRBV18
clone_size: -
j_call: TRBJ1-1
cdr3_aa: CASSSTQAGRELNTEAFF
cdr3_nt: TGTGCCAGCTCATCAACCCAGGCAGGGCGAGAATTGAACACTGAAGCTTTCTTT

d_call: TRBD2
v_call: TRBV6-4
clone_size: -
j_call: TRBJ2-1
cdr3_aa: CASSPLAGGQNEQFF
cdr3_nt: TGTGCCAGCAGCCCACTAGCGGGGGGGCAGAATGAGCAGTTCTTC

d_call: TRBD2
v_call: TRBV5-4
clone_size: -
j_call: TRBJ2-4
cdr3_aa: CASASSGSGNIQYF
cdr3_nt: TGTGCCAGCGCAAGTAGCGGGAGTGGGAACATTCAGTACTTC

d_call: TRBD1
v_call: TRBV29-1
clone_size: once
j_call: TRBJ2-3
cdr3_aa: CSVEGQIGTDTQYF
cdr3_nt: TGCAGCGTTGAGGGACAGATCGGGACAGATACGCAGTATTTT

d_call: -
v_call: TRBV11-2
clone_size: -
j_call: TRBJ2-7
cdr3_aa: CASSTPRRPYEQYF
cdr3_nt: TGTGCCAGCAGCACCCCCAGGAGGCCCTACGAGCAGTACTTC

d_call: TRBD2
v_call: TRBV7-3
clone_size: -
j_call: TRBJ2-1
cdr3_aa: CASSPPSAGSSYNEQFF
cdr3_nt: TGTGCCAGCAGCCCCCCCTCAGCGGGGAGCTCCTACAATGAGCAGTTCTTC

d_call: -
v_call: TRBV28
clone_size: -
j_call: TRBJ1-1
cdr3_aa: CATRGVRGEAFF
cdr3_nt: TGTGCCACCCGAGGAGTCCGGGGTGAAGCTTTCTTT

d_call: TRBD2
v_call: TRBV30
clone_size: few
j_call: TRBJ2-7
cdr3_aa: CAWSVGGTSLQYF
cdr3_nt: TGTGCCTGGAGTGTAGGGGGGACTAGTCTTCAGTACTTC

d_call: TRBD1
v_call: TRBV7-8
clone_size: -
j_call: TRBJ2-6
cdr3_aa: CASSTPGGQGDLTGANVLTF
cdr3_nt: TGTGCCAGCAGCACTCCAGGCGGGCAGGGGGATTTAACTGGGGCCAACGTCCTGACTTTC

d_call: -
v_call: TRBV4-2
clone_size: -
j_call: TRBJ2-3
cdr3_aa: CASSHIGGTDTQYF
cdr3_nt: TGTGCCAGCAGCCATATTGGAGGCACAGATACGCAGTATTTT

d_call: -
v_call: TRBV9
clone_size: -
j_call: TRBJ2-2
cdr3_aa: CASSVWGDTGELFF
cdr3_nt: TGTGCCAGCAGCGTATGGGGGGACACCGGGGAGCTGTTTTTT